The 11 T cell receptor beta chains below all came from one sample that was sequenced in a study of T cells in pancreatic ductal adenocarcinoma. Only in-frame clones appear in the TCRdb table, and some are missing; sequencing was by immunoSEQ multiplex PCR. The sample comprises around 100,000 clones, 90% to 95% of which are singletons, and roughly 3% rests with the top ten. The selected patients with pancreatic ductal adenocarcinoma had surgery but no neoadjuvant therapy. Sequencing was done on a sample of PBMCs. These receptors originate from a human donor with pancreatic ductal adenocarcinoma.

The V and J genes are TRBV10-2 and TRBJ2-5; maybe TRBD1 (5 bases). CDR1 WSHSY and CDR2 SAAADI come from the germline V gene. V lost 7 bases and J lost 4, with 13 bases in between. This CDR3 spans 13 amino acids. CDR3 residues: CASNQNGAETQYF. CDR3 in DNA: TGCGCCAGCAATCAGAATGGGGCAGAGACCCAGTACTTC.

This CDR3 reads CASSIVGQDYGYTF. Here the CDR3 DNA reads TGTGCCAGTAGTATAGTAGGACAGGACTATGGCTACACCTTC. The chain carries TRBV19 and TRBJ1-2, with 7 bases aligning to TRBD1. Trimming removed 1 base from V and 3 bases from J; junction bases left unmatched: 2. CDR1 is LNHDA, CDR2 SQIVND, per germline (reference sequence). The CDR3 is made up of 14 amino acids.

The chain carries TRBV5-6 and TRBJ2-1; D may be TRBD2 (7 bases). V was shortened by 7 bases and J by 3 bases, with 17 bases between the two germline ends. Per the germline V gene, CDR1 is SGHDT and CDR2 is YYEEEE. The CDR3 sequence is 15 residues long. The CDR3 nucleotides read TGTGCCAGCCTTCGGGGGGCCGAGCTCTACAATGAGCAGTTCTTC. Translation gives CASLRGAELYNEQFF.

This sequence joins TRBV28 and TRBJ2-2; TRBD1 matches at 9 bases. J was trimmed by 1 base and V by 6 bases; bases with no gene match: 3. Germline lookup yields CDR1 MDHEN and CDR2 SYDVKM. The CDR3 covers 15 residues. The CDR3 region is CASRGQGRNTGELFF. The DNA of the CDR3 is TGTGCCAGCAGAGGACAGGGGCGGAACACCGGGGAGCTGTTTTTT. Full variable domain (missing parts from reference TRBV28 and TRBJ2-2): DVKVTQSSRYLVKRTGEKVFLECVQDMDHENMFWYRQDPGLGLRLIYFSYDVKMKEKGDIPEGYSVSREKKERFSLILESASTNQTSMYLCASRGQGRNTGELFFGEGSRLTVL.

The V gene is TRBV2, the J gene TRBJ1-4, with TRBD1 matching 8 bases. Trimming removed 5 bases from V and 2 bases from J; junction bases left unmatched: 4. The CDR3 is made up of 15 amino acids. Looked up from germline, CDR1 is SNHLY and CDR2 is FYNNEI. DNA for the CDR3: TGTGCCAGCAGTCCCCGACAGGGGACTAATGAAAAACTGTTTTTT. Translating it yields CASSPRQGTNEKLFF.

This clone was observed a single time. The rearrangement links TRBV7-2 to TRBJ2-7, with unresolved D. V gave up 2 bases and J gave up 2 bases, with 16 bases separating them. The length of the CDR3 is 16 residues. The germline V gene encodes CDR1 SGHTA and CDR2 FQGNSA. The CDR3: CASSLNPRASPYEQYF. Here the CDR3 DNA reads TGTGCCAGCAGCTTAAATCCCCGAGCTAGTCCCTACGAGCAGTACTTC.

The chain links TRBV9 to TRBJ1-2; 7 bases align to TRBD1. Germline CDR1 and CDR2: SGDLS and YYNGEE. The CDR3 length is 17 residues. V dropped 3 bases and J dropped 0; count of bases not matched to a gene: 11. The CDR3 protein is CASSANRGYQSNYGYTF. CDR3 nucleotide sequence: TGTGCCAGCAGCGCCAACAGGGGCTACCAGTCTAACTATGGCTACACCTTC.

The chain couples TRBV19 to TRBJ1-5, with 7 bases matching TRBD1. CDR1 and CDR2 from the germline V gene are LNHDA and SQIVND (reference sequence). The J segment lost 6 bases and the V segment lost 4 bases, leaving 6 bases of the junction unmatched. The CDR3 spans 14 residues. The CDR3 coding sequence is TGTGCCAGTAGTAGTACAGGGGATGGTCAGCCCCAGCATTTT. It is translated as CASSSTGDGQPQHF.

V usage is TRBV5-8 and J usage is TRBJ2-3; 8 nucleotides line up with TRBD2. Germline V CDR1 and CDR2: SGHTS, YDEGEE. V gave up 0 bases and J gave up 2 bases; unmatched junction bases: 11. The CDR3 length is 18 residues. The CDR3, as DNA: TGTGCCAGCAGCTTGGGGTTGACTAGCGAGGGGACCACAGATACGCAGTATTTT. Its protein product is CASSLGLTSEGTTDTQYF. The variable domain in full, with the rest retrieved from reference TRBV5-8 and TRBJ2-3, is EAGVTQSPTHLIKTRGQQATLRCSPISGHTSVYWYQQALGLGLQFLLWYDEGEERNRGNFPPRFSGRQFPNYSSELNVNALELEDSALYLCASSLGLTSEGTTDTQYFGPGTRLTVL.

The chain links TRBV18 to TRBJ2-3; D is possibly TRBD2 (6 bases). From germline, CDR1 is KGHSH and CDR2 LQKENI. Deletions cut 3 bases from V and 0 bases from J, with 16 bases between. The CDR3 loop spans 17 amino acids. The CDR3 protein is CASSPPTGGASTDTQYF. CDR3 nucleotide sequence: TGTGCCAGCTCACCGCCTACAGGAGGGGCTAGCACAGATACGCAGTATTTT.

The CDR3 region has the DNA TGTGCCAGCAGCTTTATTGGACTAGCGCTTAGCACAGATACGCAGTATTTT. Encoded protein: CASSFIGLALSTDTQYF. The chain joins TRBV11-2 to TRBJ2-3; TRBD2 aligns across 9 bases. J lost 0 bases, V lost 3 bases, and 7 bases had no gene match. This CDR3 comprises 17 residues. Germline V gene data show CDR1 as SGHAT and CDR2 as FQNNGV.